The 3 T cell receptor beta chains given below trace back to one sample, sequenced in a study of shared clonotypes between healthy human individuals. The data were produced by immunoSEQ multiplex PCR, yet TCRdb's version contains in-frame clones alone and is incomplete. The sample includes over a million clones, approximately 97% of them seen just once. Specimen: naive CD4+ T cells sorted from blood. Described subset: CD45RA+ positively selected. The receptors stem from a man under 40 in good health.

The rearrangement links TRBV29-1 to TRBJ2-7; maybe TRBD1 (6 bases). Trimming shortened V by 3 bases and J by 6 bases, and 12 bases separated the two germline ends. Germline CDR1 is SQVTM and CDR2 is ANQGSEA. The CDR3 is made up of 12 amino acids. CDR3 nucleotide sequence: TGCAGCGTTGAGGGGGCGCAGTCCGAGCAGTACTTC. It yields the protein CSVEGAQSEQYF.

This clone was seen just once. V is TRBV19 and J is TRBJ2-1; 8 nucleotides line up with TRBD1. V dropped 6 bases and J dropped 9; count of bases not matched to a gene: 7. Germline CDR1 reads LNHDA; CDR2 reads SQIVND (reference sequence). The CDR3 loop spans 13 amino acids. As DNA, the CDR3 is TGTGCCAGTAGCCGACAGGGGTTCCGTGAGCAGTTCTTC. This gives the protein CASSRQGFREQFF.

The rearrangement joins TRBV15 to TRBJ1-5; D is uncertain. The CDR3 totals 13 residues. CDR1 and CDR2 (germline): LNHNV, YYDKDF (reference sequence). V shed 6 bases and J shed 2 bases, with 8 bases lying between them. The CDR3 spells CATSGRGNQPQHF. Written as DNA, the CDR3 is TGTGCCACCAGTGGACGGGGCAATCAGCCCCAGCATTTT. Full variable domain (remainder filled in from reference TRBV15 and TRBJ1-5): DAMVIQNPRYQVTQFGKPVTLSCSQTLNHNVMYWYQQKSSQAPKLLFHYYDKDFNNEADTPDNFQSRRPNTSFCFLDIRSPGLGDTAMYLCATSGRGNQPQHFGDGTRLSIL.